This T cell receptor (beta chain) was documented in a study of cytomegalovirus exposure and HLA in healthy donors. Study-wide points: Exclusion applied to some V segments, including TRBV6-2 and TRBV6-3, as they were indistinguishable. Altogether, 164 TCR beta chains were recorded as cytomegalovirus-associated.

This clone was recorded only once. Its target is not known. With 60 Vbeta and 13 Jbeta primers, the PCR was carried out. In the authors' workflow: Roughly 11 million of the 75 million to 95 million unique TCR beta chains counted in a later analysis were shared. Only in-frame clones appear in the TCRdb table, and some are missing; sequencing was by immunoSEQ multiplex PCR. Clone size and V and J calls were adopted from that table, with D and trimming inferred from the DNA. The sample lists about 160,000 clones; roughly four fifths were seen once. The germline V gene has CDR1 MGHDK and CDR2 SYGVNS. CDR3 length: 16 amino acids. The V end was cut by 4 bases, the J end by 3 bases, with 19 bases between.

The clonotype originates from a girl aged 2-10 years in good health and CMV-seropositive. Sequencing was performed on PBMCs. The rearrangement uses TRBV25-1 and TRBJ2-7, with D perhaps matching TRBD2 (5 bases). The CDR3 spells CASSGPRAGRIYEQYF. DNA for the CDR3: TGTGCCAGCAGTGGTCCGAGGGCCGGACGAATCTACGAGCAGTACTTC.